One T cell receptor (beta chain) is described in this entry. The data belong to a study of blood T cell repertoires in COVID-19. Turning to the study itself: Italy, Spain and the United States were the sources of the convalescent and acute COVID-19 samples. Sources were T cells, B-cell-depleted T cells, or PBMCs; the material itself was cDNA or gDNA.

Germline CDR1 reads MNHEY; CDR2 reads SMNVEV (reference sequence). V dropped 3 bases and J dropped 8 bases, with 16 bases sitting between them. The CDR3 totals 14 residues. In the study's own analysis: Amplification from reference gene primers served as the basis for estimated nucleated cell counts. This table comes from immunoSEQ multiplex PCR, and its TCRdb copy is limited to in-frame clones, with some not included. V, J and clone size were drawn from that table, and D and trimming were deduced from the DNA. The table has 140,000 to 150,000 clones, 85% to 90% seen once; the top ten hold around 2.9%.

The TCR was taken from a man in his fifties or sixties with active or convalescent COVID-19. This chain uses TRBV27 with TRBJ1-2; D may be TRBD1 (5 bases). Input material: peripheral blood. CDR3 protein: CASSFGAAVRGYTF. CDR3 nucleotides: TGTGCCAGCAGTTTTGGGGCCGCCGTAAGGGGCTACACCTTC.